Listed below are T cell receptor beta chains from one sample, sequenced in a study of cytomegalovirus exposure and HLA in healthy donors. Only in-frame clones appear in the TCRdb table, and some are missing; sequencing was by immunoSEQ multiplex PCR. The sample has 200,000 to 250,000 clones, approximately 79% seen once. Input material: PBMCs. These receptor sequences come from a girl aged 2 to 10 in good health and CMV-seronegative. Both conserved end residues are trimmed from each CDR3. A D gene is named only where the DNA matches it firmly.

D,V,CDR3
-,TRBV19,ASTPSATNEQY
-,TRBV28,ASSYLTSSTDTQY
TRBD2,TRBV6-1,ASSERGGGASSYEQY
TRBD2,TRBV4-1,ASSQDLASGIYEQY
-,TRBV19,ASSQGGPYSYEQY
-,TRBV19,ASSIWGDTEAF
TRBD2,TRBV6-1,ASRRGAGKETQY
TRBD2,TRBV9,ASSVGPAGAYNEQF
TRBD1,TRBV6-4,ASSATTGGSGANVLT
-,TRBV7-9,ASSSGTNTYEQY
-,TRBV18,ASSSIGGLYNEQF
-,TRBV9,ASSGGDFSTDTQY
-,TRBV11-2,ASSLSPQGGWPYEQY
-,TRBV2,ASSMEEGSSTDTQY
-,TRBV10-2,ASSESSGSALH
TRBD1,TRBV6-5,ASSLRDSSYNEQF
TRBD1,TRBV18,ASSHPGQGNTIY
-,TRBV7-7,ASSLSPLTGIQY
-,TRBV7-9,ATTSGRKPSGNTIY
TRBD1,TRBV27,ASSFDRGNGYT
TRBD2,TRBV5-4,ASSSLPAGGYEQF
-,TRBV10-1,ATQGPEAAGNTYEQY
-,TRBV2,ASSEAGPQETQY
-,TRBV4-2,ASSYSRVTEAF